A single TCR beta chain is shown here with its context. It lacks a known antigen. One base away there is no much larger clone; base qualities are not given. Separate from the roughly 700-subject first cohort, the validation cohort of 90 to 150 subjects was the group to which the donors belonged. The library was built by means of the immunoSEQ multiplex PCR assay. The source study handled its data this way. A statistical classification framework was built to diagnose cytomegalovirus status from the catalog of TCR beta chain sequences. TCRdb provides this immuneACCESS table in a form limited to in-frame rearrangements. Some clones are lacking; in checked studies, under half of them reflect an unresolved V gene, and why the rest are absent is not known. V, J and clone size were drawn from that table, and D and trimming were deduced from the DNA. Counted in this sample were some 50,000 clones; nearly 95% of them appeared once. 7.8% of the sample rests with the top ten.

This record belongs to a study of cytomegalovirus exposure and HLA in healthy donors (TCRdb year 2017). Looking at the study overall: According to a later analysis, the approximately 120 validation repertoires were produced on the same platform as the 666 repertoires of the first cohort. The study was designed to test whether signatures of past pathogen exposure could be identified by cataloging public T cell receptors. The study combined high-throughput TCR immunosequencing, statistical association of individual TCRs with disease status, and machine learning to predict cytomegalovirus infection status. Along with the approximately 700-subject first cohort, a separate validation cohort of over a hundred different subjects was used. What the study reported, not specific to this receptor: It was suggested by the authors that the approach could potentially be generalized to other disease states and immunological phenotypes. In both the original and validation cohorts, the classifier was reported to diagnose cytomegalovirus status with high specificity and sensitivity. A few of the identified cytomegalovirus-associated TCR beta chains were confirmed in vitro to be specific for cytomegalovirus antigens. A later analysis had no HLA typing for the validation cohort, so co-occurrence there was scored across all 120 or so repertoires. A later analysis found that TCRs clustered in the first cohort also tended to co-occur in the 120 validation repertoires, with about 94% of cluster scores above 0. A total of 150 to 200 TCR beta chains were listed by the study as associated with cytomegalovirus. Most TCR sequences were observed very rarely across donors, whereas some public TCRs were present in many individuals.

The germline V gene sets CDR1 to MGHDK and CDR2 to SYGVNS. The CDR3, cysteine through phenylalanine, is 15 amino acids long. CDR3 DNA only is kept here, 45 bases in frame from base 1. The germline V and J ends show losses of 1 base and 5 bases respectively, and no gene match explains 5 bases of the junction. Recombination connected TRBV25-1 to TRBJ2-7, and TRBD1 aligns with 10 junction nucleotides. The source of this sequence is a woman aged 18-30 years in good health and CMV-seropositive. Specimen: PBMCs. The bases are TGTGCCAGCAGTGAATTTGGGACAGGGGTCCACGAGCAGTACTTC. It specifies CASSEFGTGVHEQYF.